One sample yielded the 27 T cell receptor beta chains listed below, sequenced in a study of cytomegalovirus exposure and HLA in healthy donors. The PCR ran on 60 Vbeta and 13 Jbeta primers. The table came from immunoSEQ multiplex PCR; TCRdb's copy has only in-frame clones and leaves some out. The sample lists approximately 180,000 clones, around 80% occurring once. Sequencing input: PBMCs. These receptors all stem from a woman aged 55-70 years in good health and CMV-seropositive.

This clone was seen only a few times. The chain couples TRBV7-9 to TRBJ1-4, with unresolved D. V dropped 2 bases and J dropped 5 bases, with 6 bases sitting between them. CDR3 length equals 13 residues. Germline assignment: CDR1 SEHNR and CDR2 FQNEAQ (reference sequence). The CDR3 DNA reads TGTGCCAGCAGCTTAAACAGAAATGAAAAACTGTTTTTT. Translated: CASSLNRNEKLFF.

The chain uses TRBV28 and TRBJ2-7; 9 nucleotides line up with TRBD1. The CDR3 sequence is 14 residues long. From germline, CDR1 is MDHEN and CDR2 SYDVKM. The ends lost 4 bases at V and 5 bases at J; junction bases unmatched: 6. CDR3 in amino acids: CASSYPGQGDEQYF. For the CDR3, the DNA is TGTGCCAGCAGTTACCCGGGACAGGGTGACGAGCAGTACTTC.

This clone was picked up a small number of times. V and J are TRBV28 and TRBJ2-7, with 9 bases matching TRBD2. In germline, CDR1 is MDHEN, CDR2 SYDVKM. This CDR3 comprises 15 residues. Trimming took 5 bases from V and 6 from J; bases not matched to a gene: 11. The CDR3 DNA sequence: TGTGCCAGCAGTCCCCCGGCATCAGCGGGGGGCGAGCAGTACTTC. Protein: CASSPPASAGGEQYF.

This chain uses TRBV21-1 with TRBJ1-1. TRBV21-1 is annotated as a pseudogene. This CDR3 comprises 16 residues. This CDR3 reads CASSNPRGLMNTEAFF. The CDR3 region has the DNA TGTGCCAGCAGTAACCCACGGGGGTTGATGAACACTGAAGCTTTCTTT.

This chain connects TRBV7-9 to TRBJ2-5, with a tentative D call TRBD1 (6 bases). Deletions cut 0 bases from V and 3 bases from J, with 11 bases between. The germline gives CDR1 SEHNR, CDR2 FQNEAQ (reference sequence). The CDR3 covers 15 residues. As DNA, the CDR3 is TGTGCCAGCAGCTTAGCGGGGACACCAAAAGAGACCCAGTACTTC. This translates into CASSLAGTPKETQYF.

The CDR3 DNA sequence: TGTGCCAGCAGCTTAGCAGGGAGCGGGGAGTTCGAGCAGTACTTC. This translates into CASSLAGSGEFEQYF. J is TRBJ2-7 and V is TRBV11-3; 7 bases line up with TRBD2. V was pared by 1 base and J by 6 bases, with 9 bases of the junction left unmatched. CDR3 size: 15 residues. CDR1 is SGHNT, CDR2 YENEEA, per germline.

The V and J genes are TRBV30 and TRBJ1-3; 7 nucleotides agree with TRBD1. The CDR3 is 16 amino acids. J gave up 0 bases and V 4 bases, and 9 bases lay outside the gene matches. Germline CDR1 GTSNPN, CDR2 SVGIG (reference sequence). This chain's CDR3 is CAWTIGQAFSGNTIYF. The CDR3 DNA reads TGTGCCTGGACTATCGGACAGGCCTTCTCTGGAAACACCATATATTTT.

The CDR3 sequence: CASSSPGQGKETQYF. CDR3 nucleotides: TGTGCCAGCAGTTCTCCGGGACAGGGAAAAGAGACCCAGTACTTC. This rearrangement joins TRBV27 to TRBJ2-5; 9 nucleotides line up with TRBD1. Germline CDR1 MNHEY, CDR2 SMNVEV (reference sequence). The J segment lost 3 bases and the V segment lost 4 bases, leaving 6 bases of the junction unmatched. The CDR3 runs to 15 residues.

On this clone itself: The junction departs from germline at one end; a sequencing error may be responsible. V gene TRBV28 combines with J gene TRBJ1-1; 11 bases match TRBD1. CDR1 and CDR2 (germline): MDHEN, SYDVKM. CDR3 length equals 12 residues. The CDR3 loop reads CASSLQGQGEKF. The CDR3 DNA is TGTGCCAGCAGTTTACAGGGACAGGGGGAGAAATTT.

This chain joins TRBV28 and TRBJ1-2, with 9 bases identical to TRBD1. Germline V gene sequence: CDR1 MDHEN, CDR2 SYDVKM. V lost 7 bases to trimming and J lost 7 bases; unmatched junction nucleotides: 4. This CDR3 spans 12 amino acids. The CDR3 here is CASTTGGLGYTF. CDR3 DNA: TGTGCCAGCACTACAGGGGGCCTTGGCTACACCTTC.

This clone showed up just a few times. This chain connects TRBV4-2 to TRBJ2-5, with 7 positions matching TRBD1. The germline V gene has CDR1 LGHNA and CDR2 YNFKEQ. The length of the CDR3 is 15 residues. Trimming removed 0 bases from V and 5 bases from J; junction bases left unmatched: 6. CDR3 DNA: TGTGCCAGCAGCCAAGAGCAGACAGGGACGGAGACCCAGTACTTC. Translated, it gives CASSQEQTGTETQYF.

This chain connects TRBV6-1 to TRBJ1-1; 8 nucleotides agree with TRBD1. This CDR3 comprises 13 residues. The V and J ends lost 7 bases and 5 bases, in that order; junction bases with no gene match: 6. Germline V gene data show CDR1 as MNHNS and CDR2 as SASEGT. The DNA of the CDR3 is TGTGCCAGCATTAAGACAGGGGTGACTGAAGCTTTCTTT. This translates into CASIKTGVTEAFF.

J is TRBJ2-3 and V is TRBV19; 16 positions match TRBD2. CDR3 length: 19 residues. Trimming took 6 bases from V and 1 from J; bases not matched to a gene: 10. Germline V lookup: CDR1 LNHDA, CDR2 SQIVND (reference sequence). The chain's CDR3 is CASRRTGTSGGAGTDTQYF. Written as DNA, the CDR3 is TGTGCCAGTAGGCGTACCGGGACTAGCGGGGGGGCTGGCACAGATACGCAGTATTTT.

In nucleotides, the CDR3 is TGTGCCAGCAGCTTGGAGCTAGCGGGGGAACACCAAGAGACCCAGTACTTC. Its translation: CASSLELAGEHQETQYF. This chain links TRBV5-6 with TRBJ2-5, with TRBD2 identical over 10 bases. CDR1 is SGHDT, CDR2 YYEEEE, per germline. Losses at the gene ends were 0 bases for V and 0 bases for J; bases not matched to a gene: 5. The CDR3 is made up of 17 amino acids.

This clone came up a few times. The chain combines TRBV28 with TRBJ2-7; TRBD1 matches 9 bases. The CDR3 loop spans 14 amino acids. The germline V gene has CDR1 MDHEN and CDR2 SYDVKM. J was trimmed by 5 bases and V by 5 bases; bases with no gene match: 7. The CDR3 protein is CASSGRGDRDEQYF. For the CDR3, the DNA is TGTGCCAGCAGTGGCCGGGGGGACAGGGACGAGCAGTACTTC.

The chain uses TRBV5-4 and TRBJ1-2; D perhaps matches TRBD1 (6 bases). This CDR3 has 13 amino acids. Per germline, CDR1 SGHNT and CDR2 YYREEE (reference sequence). V was cut by 4 bases and J by 6 bases, with 13 bases left in between. Written as DNA, the CDR3 is TGTGCCAGCAGCCAGGCGGGGGCGCATGGCTACACCTTC. Its protein is CASSQAGAHGYTF.

This clone was seen only a few times. The CDR3 DNA is TGTGCCAGCAGCGTAGCCATCCTAGCGGGGGGGCCGTCCGCCGGGGAGCTGTTTTTT. Amino acids: CASSVAILAGGPSAGELFF. The chain has TRBV9 and TRBJ2-2; 12 nucleotides align to TRBD2. CDR1 is SGDLS and CDR2 is YYNGEE in the germline V gene. With V trimmed by 0 bases and J by 6 bases, 12 bases remained unmatched. CDR3 length: 19 residues.

The rearrangement links TRBV19 to TRBJ2-1; 14 bases are shared with TRBD2. The V gene end was trimmed by 5 bases and the J gene end by 7 bases; junction bases not matched to a gene: 16. Germline V gene sequence: CDR1 LNHDA, CDR2 SQIVND (reference sequence). The CDR3 loop spans 19 amino acids. Here the CDR3 reads CASSPYHRLAGGPENEQFF. CDR3 in DNA: TGTGCCAGTAGTCCCTACCACAGACTAGCGGGAGGGCCGGAGAATGAGCAGTTCTTC.

J is TRBJ2-7 and V is TRBV5-1, with 7 bases aligning to TRBD1. This CDR3 is built from 15 residues. Trimming removed 4 bases from V and 3 bases from J; junction bases left unmatched: 10. From germline, CDR1 is SGHRS and CDR2 YFSETQ. This CDR3 is CASSPQGFWDYEQYF. CDR3 DNA sequence: TGCGCCAGCAGCCCACAGGGGTTTTGGGACTACGAGCAGTACTTC.

The chain couples TRBV7-9 to TRBJ2-7, with no clear D. CDR1 and CDR2 (germline): SEHNR, FQNEAQ (reference sequence). The CDR3 sequence is 13 residues long. V lost 3 bases and J lost 3, with 9 bases in between. The CDR3 DNA sequence: TGTGCCAGCAGCTTGGTGAGTGGCTACGAGCAGTACTTC. It codes for CASSLVSGYEQYF.

This clone was detected only a few times. In the same sample, other DNA sequences code for this CDR3. V and J are TRBV5-1 and TRBJ2-5; D might be TRBD1 (6 bases). V lost 2 bases to trimming and J lost 1 base, with 9 bases between them. CDR3 length: 14 residues. Per germline, CDR1 SGHRS and CDR2 YFSETQ. The CDR3 DNA follows: TGCGCCAGCAGCTTAGCAGGGGCCCAAGAGACCCAGTACTTC. It translates to CASSLAGAQETQYF.

The chain recombines TRBV30 with TRBJ1-2; 7 bases line up with TRBD1. The CDR3 spans 13 residues. The germline gives CDR1 GTSNPN, CDR2 SVGIG (reference sequence). CDR3 sequence: CATPRQGVYGYTF. In DNA form, the CDR3 reads TGTGCTACCCCCAGACAGGGCGTGTATGGCTACACCTTC.

The chain is built from TRBV5-1 and TRBJ2-3; 11 bases map to TRBD2. CDR1 and CDR2 from the germline V gene are SGHRS and YFSETQ. The length of the CDR3 is 15 residues. The trim removed 3 bases at V and 3 bases at J, leaving 3 bases unmatched. The CDR3 bases are TGCGCCAGCAGCTCCGGGACTAGCGGAACAGATACGCAGTATTTT. As protein: CASSSGTSGTDTQYF.

This chain uses TRBV5-6 with TRBJ2-3, with unresolved D. CDR1 and CDR2 (germline): SGHDT, YYEEEE. V lost 0 bases and J 1 base, leaving 9 bases between the germline ends. The length of the CDR3 is 15 residues. CDR3 sequence reads: CASSLGRTGTDTQYF. CDR3 nucleotides: TGTGCCAGCAGCTTGGGCCGAACTGGCACAGATACGCAGTATTTT.

The chain links TRBV19 to TRBJ1-4; D is unresolved. CDR3 size: 13 residues. Trimming stripped 3 bases from V and 4 bases from J, with 6 bases between. Germline lookup yields CDR1 LNHDA and CDR2 SQIVND (reference sequence). CDR3 loop: CASSIGGNEKLFF. The DNA for the CDR3 is TGTGCCAGTAGTATCGGCGGTAATGAAAAACTGTTTTTT.

This sequence joins TRBV5-1 and TRBJ2-3; TRBD2 aligns across 7 bases. The CDR3 spans 15 residues. With V trimmed by 0 bases and J by 1 base, 2 bases remained unmatched. Germline V gives CDR1 SGHRS, CDR2 YFSETQ. CDR3 coding DNA: TGCGCCAGCAGCTTGGCTAGCGGTGGCACAGATACGCAGTATTTT. It codes for CASSLASGGTDTQYF.

This chain uses TRBV28 with TRBJ1-6; TRBD1 agrees at 7 bases. CDR1 and CDR2 from the germline V gene are MDHEN and SYDVKM. The trim removed 6 bases at V and 7 bases at J, leaving 6 bases unmatched. The CDR3 extends over 14 amino acids. In DNA form, the CDR3 reads TGTGCCAGCAGAGCCGGGACAGAAAATTCACCCCTCCACTTT. Translating gives CASRAGTENSPLHF.